This TCR beta chain was obtained from a study of T-cell reconstitution after alpha-beta-depleted transplantation in children. General observations from the study: Several hundred rapidly expanded clones from non-depleted graft cells reportedly supplied alpha-beta T cells about two months post-transplant. Surviving recipient cells, namely T cells and thymic progenitors, were the source of high day-60 TCRbeta diversity in some patients.

Trimming took off 5 bases at V and 3 bases at J, with 7 bases between the two ends. The CDR3 spans 13 residues. Looked up from germline, CDR1 is SEHNR and CDR2 is FQNEAQ (reference sequence). This clonotype appeared many times. Its antigen is undetermined. Researchers prepared the TCRbeta library using unique molecular identifiers, the study reports. TCRdb re-analysed the PCR reads in MiXCR, keeping a single row per CDR3 protein. The data hold under 250,000 distinct CDR3 sequences, with approximately 6.9% observed a single time. The starting material was PBMCs, obtained before TCRalphabeta/CD19-depleted stem cell transplant. This TCR derives from a boy aged 2 to 9 with acute lymphoblastic leukemia, due to receive a stem cell transplant. The chain couples TRBV7-9 to TRBJ2-2, with D maybe TRBD1 (6 bases). CDR3 DNA: TGTGCCAGCAGCGGACAGCACACCGGGGAGCTGTTTTTT. Its translation is CASSGQHTGELFF.